The entry that follows covers one T cell receptor beta chain sequence. Its antigen is still unknown. The junction had 8 bases not matched to a gene; V was cut back by 3 bases and J by 3 bases. This CDR3 is built from 15 residues. Germline CDR1 is SGDLS and CDR2 is YYNGEE. The data are from a study of T cell therapy after organ transplantation. Whole-study results and caveats: Low CD8+ T cell yield possibly reduced coverage, hiding nonresponder expansions. In nonresponders, large pretherapy expansions changed minimally after therapy. Lower pretherapy CD8 clonality went with larger post-therapy fold change.

The time point denotes: 20-29 weeks after completion of therapy. The assay was immunoSEQ multiplex PCR, and TCRdb's table has in-frame clones only and misses some. The sample holds about 15,000 clones, roughly 87% seen once. This specimen was CD8+ T cells from blood, taken after autologous CMV-specific T cell therapy. The chain combines TRBV9 with TRBJ2-7; 8 positions match TRBD2. The TCR was taken from a human patient who had received a solid organ transplant and had CMV disease. Some T cells may have come from the graft donor. The CDR3 protein is CASSGREGRDYEQYF. The CDR3 nucleotides are TGTGCCAGCAGCGGCCGGGAGGGCAGGGACTACGAGCAGTACTTC.